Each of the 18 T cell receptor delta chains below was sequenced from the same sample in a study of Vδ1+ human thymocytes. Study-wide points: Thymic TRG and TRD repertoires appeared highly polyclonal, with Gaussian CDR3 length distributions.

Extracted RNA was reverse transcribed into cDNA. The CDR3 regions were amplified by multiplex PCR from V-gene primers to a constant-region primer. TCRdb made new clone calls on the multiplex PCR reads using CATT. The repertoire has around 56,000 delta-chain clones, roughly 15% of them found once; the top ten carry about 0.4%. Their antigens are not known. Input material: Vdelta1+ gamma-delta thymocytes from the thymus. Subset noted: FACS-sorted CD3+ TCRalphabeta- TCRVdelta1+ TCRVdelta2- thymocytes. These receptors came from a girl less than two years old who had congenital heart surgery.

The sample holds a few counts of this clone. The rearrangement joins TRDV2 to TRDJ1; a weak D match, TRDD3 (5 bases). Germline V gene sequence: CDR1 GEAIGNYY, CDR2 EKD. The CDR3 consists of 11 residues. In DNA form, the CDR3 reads TGTGCTTCCGTGCGGGGGCATAAACTCATCTTT. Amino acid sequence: CASVRGHKLIF.

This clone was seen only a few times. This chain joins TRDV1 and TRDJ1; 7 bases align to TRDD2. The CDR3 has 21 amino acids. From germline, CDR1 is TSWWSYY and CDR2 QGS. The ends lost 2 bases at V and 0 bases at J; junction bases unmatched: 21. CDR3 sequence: CALGESFLLVSRHWYTDKLIF. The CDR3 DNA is TGTGCTCTTGGGGAATCATTCCTACTGGTAAGTCGCCATTGGTACACCGATAAACTCATCTTT.

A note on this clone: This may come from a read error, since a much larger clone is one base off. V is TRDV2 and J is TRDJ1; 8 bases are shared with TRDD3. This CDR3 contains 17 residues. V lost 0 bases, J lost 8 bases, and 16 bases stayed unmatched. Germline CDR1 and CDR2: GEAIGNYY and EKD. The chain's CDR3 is CACDTATGWGISGKLIF. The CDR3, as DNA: TGTGCCTGTGACACCGCGACTGGATGGGGGATCAGCGGCAAACTCATCTTT.

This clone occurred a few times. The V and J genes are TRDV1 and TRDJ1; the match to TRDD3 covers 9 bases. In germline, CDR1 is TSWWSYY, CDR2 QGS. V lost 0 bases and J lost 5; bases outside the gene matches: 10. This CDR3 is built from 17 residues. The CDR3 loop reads CALGELGGGDTTDKLIF. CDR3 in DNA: TGTGCTCTTGGGGAACTAGGCGGGGGGGATACTACTGATAAACTCATCTTT.

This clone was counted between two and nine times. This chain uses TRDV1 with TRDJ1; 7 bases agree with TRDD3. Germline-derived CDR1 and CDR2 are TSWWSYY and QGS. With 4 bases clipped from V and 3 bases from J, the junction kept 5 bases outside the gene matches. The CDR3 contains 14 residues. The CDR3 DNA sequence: TGTGCTCTTGGGGGAAGGCTGGGGGCCGATAAACTCATCTTT. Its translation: CALGGRLGADKLIF.

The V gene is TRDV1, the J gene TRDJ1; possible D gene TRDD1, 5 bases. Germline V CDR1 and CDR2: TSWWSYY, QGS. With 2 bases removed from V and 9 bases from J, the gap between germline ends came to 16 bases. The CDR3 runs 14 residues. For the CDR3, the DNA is TGTGCTCTTGGGGAAGGGAATCACGGAAATCAACTCATCTTT. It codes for CALGEGNHGNQLIF.

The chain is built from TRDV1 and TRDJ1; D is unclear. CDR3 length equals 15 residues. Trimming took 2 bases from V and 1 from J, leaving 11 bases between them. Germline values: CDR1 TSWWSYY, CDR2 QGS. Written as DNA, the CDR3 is TGTGCTCTTGGGGAAGGCTGCTTATCCACCGATAAACTCATCTTT. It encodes CALGEGCLSTDKLIF.

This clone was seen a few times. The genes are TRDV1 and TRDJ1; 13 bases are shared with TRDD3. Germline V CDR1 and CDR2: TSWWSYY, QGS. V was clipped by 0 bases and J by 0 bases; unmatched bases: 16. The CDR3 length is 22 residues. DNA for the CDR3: TGTGCTCTTGGGGAACTCGTAGTGCTACATACTGGGGGATACGCGTACACCGATAAACTCATCTTT. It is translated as CALGELVVLHTGGYAYTDKLIF.

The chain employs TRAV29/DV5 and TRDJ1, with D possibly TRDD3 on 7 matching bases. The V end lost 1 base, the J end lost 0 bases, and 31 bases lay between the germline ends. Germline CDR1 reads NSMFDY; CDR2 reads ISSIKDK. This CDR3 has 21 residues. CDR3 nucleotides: TGTGCAGCAAGCTCCCCTCCTACTCCGTACTGGGGAGATCATTACACCGATAAACTCATCTTT. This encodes CAASSPPTPYWGDHYTDKLIF.

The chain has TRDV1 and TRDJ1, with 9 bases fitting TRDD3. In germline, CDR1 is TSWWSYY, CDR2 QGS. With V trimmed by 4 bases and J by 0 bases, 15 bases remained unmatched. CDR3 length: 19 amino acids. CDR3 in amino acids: CALGVPVFTGGPYTDKLIF. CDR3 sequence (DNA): TGTGCTCTTGGGGTTCCTGTTTTTACTGGGGGACCGTACACCGATAAACTCATCTTT.

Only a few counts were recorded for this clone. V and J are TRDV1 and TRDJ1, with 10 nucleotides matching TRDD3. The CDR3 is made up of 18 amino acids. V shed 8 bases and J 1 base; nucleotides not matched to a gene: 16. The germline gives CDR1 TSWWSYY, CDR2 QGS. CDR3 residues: CALPSRGLGDWGTDKLIF. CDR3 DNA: TGTGCTCTTCCCTCCCGCGGACTGGGGGATTGGGGCACCGATAAACTCATCTTT.

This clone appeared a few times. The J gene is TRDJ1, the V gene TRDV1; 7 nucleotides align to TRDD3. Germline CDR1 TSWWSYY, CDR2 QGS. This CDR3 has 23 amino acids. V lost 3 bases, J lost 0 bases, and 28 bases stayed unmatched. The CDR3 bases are TGTGCTCTTGGGGATCGAGGACATCGGGCAAAAGGGATACAGGAGAAGTACACCGATAAACTCATCTTT. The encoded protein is CALGDRGHRAKGIQEKYTDKLIF.

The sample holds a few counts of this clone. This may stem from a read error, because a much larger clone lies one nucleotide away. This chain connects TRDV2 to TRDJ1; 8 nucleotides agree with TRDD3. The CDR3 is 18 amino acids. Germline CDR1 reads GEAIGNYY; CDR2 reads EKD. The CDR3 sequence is CACDTGGSWGRYTDKPIF. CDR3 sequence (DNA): TGTGCCTGTGACACCGGAGGATCCTGGGGGAGGTACACCGATAAACCCATCTTT.

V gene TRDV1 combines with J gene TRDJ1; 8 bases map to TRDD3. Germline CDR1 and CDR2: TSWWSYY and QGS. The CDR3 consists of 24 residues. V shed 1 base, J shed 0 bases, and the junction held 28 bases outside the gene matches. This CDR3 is CALGEQGGFVQLGALPWDTDKLIF. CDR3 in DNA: TGTGCTCTTGGGGAACAAGGTGGGTTCGTACAACTGGGGGCCTTACCATGGGACACCGATAAACTCATCTTT.

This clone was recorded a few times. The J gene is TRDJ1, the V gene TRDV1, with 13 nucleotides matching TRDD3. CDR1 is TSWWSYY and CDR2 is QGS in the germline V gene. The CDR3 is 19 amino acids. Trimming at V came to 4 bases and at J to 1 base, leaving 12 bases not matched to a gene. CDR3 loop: CALGGRFRYWGIRTDKLIF. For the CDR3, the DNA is TGTGCTCTTGGGGGACGGTTCCGCTACTGGGGGATACGCACCGATAAACTCATCTTT.

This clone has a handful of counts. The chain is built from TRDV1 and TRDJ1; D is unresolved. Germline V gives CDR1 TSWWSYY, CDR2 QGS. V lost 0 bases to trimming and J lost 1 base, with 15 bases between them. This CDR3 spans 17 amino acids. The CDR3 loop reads CALGELGPLFRTDKLIF. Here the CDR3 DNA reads TGTGCTCTTGGGGAACTTGGTCCTTTATTTCGCACCGATAAACTCATCTTT.

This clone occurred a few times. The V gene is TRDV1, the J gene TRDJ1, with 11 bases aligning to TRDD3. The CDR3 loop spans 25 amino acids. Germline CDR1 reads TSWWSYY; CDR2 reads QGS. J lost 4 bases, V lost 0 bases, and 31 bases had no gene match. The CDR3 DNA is TGTGCTCTTGGGGAACTCCCGTCCAGACTAAACCTTACAGTACTGGGGGATAATGCCCTCGATAAACTCATCTTT. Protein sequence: CALGELPSRLNLTVLGDNALDKLIF.

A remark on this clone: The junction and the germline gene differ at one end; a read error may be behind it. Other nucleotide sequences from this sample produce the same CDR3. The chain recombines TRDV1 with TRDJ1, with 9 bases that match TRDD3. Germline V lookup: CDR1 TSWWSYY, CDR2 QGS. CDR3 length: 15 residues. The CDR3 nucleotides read TGTGCTCTTGCTCGGGCTGGGGGATGTGAGATTAAACCCATCTTT. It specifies CALARAGGCEIKPIF.